This T cell receptor beta chain was identified in a study of CD8 T cells in Susac syndrome. Roughly 0.45 to 1 ug RNA was reverse transcribed with random hexamers. TCRdb reprocessed the immunoSEQ multiplex PCR reads via MiXCR and lists one record per CDR3 protein. The sample lists hundreds of thousands of distinct CDR3 sequences; just under 95% were seen once. Trimming shortened V by 2 bases and J by 7 bases, and 9 bases separated the two germline ends. Germline CDR1 and CDR2: SEHNR and FQNEAQ (reference sequence). CDR3 length equals 12 residues. FACS enriched CD8+ TEMRA cells, while bulk CD8+ and CD4+ were negatively isolated.

The sequence derives from a human donor with multiple sclerosis. The sample comprised CD4+ T cells from PBMCs. The chain uses TRBV7-9 and TRBJ2-7; D possibly uses TRBD1 or TRBD2 (5 bases each). This CDR3 is CASSLLGEEQYF. CDR3 coding DNA: TGTGCCAGCAGCTTATTGGGGGAAGAGCAGTACTTC.